Presented here are 16 T cell receptor beta chains from one specimen sequenced in a study of OX40 agonist ivuxolimab in advanced cancers. Sequencing used immunoSEQ multiplex PCR; TCRdb keeps in-frame clones, though not all of them. The sample yields some 54,000 clones, 77% seen once. The sequencing here drew on CD4+ or CD8+ T cells sorted from blood, taken in a trial of the OX40 agonist ivuxolimab. The receptors derive from an adult with an advanced solid tumor such as melanoma, head and neck, liver or kidney cancer.

The chain couples TRBV28 to TRBJ2-7, with TRBD1 identical over 8 bases. The CDR3 consists of 14 residues. Germline CDR1 is MDHEN and CDR2 is SYDVKM. V was clipped by 6 bases and J by 5 bases; unmatched bases: 9. CDR3 nucleotides: TGTGCCAGCAGAAAAATGACAGGGGTGAACGAGCAGTACTTC. This encodes CASRKMTGVNEQYF.

This clone has a single count. The chain employs TRBV5-1 and TRBJ2-3; 10 nucleotides agree with TRBD2. There are 16 residues in the CDR3. The V and J ends lost 4 bases and 0 bases, in that order; junction bases with no gene match: 5. Germline V gene sequence: CDR1 SGHRS, CDR2 YFSETQ. Here the CDR3 DNA reads TGCGCCAGCAGCGCGATACTAGCGGGAAGCACAGATACGCAGTATTTT. The encoded protein is CASSAILAGSTDTQYF.

This clone is medium-sized (0.01 to 0.1%) by share. V usage is TRBV5-1 and J usage is TRBJ2-3; no definite D call. The CDR3 is 13 residues long. V gave up 2 bases and J gave up 4 bases, with 8 bases separating them. The germline gives CDR1 SGHRS, CDR2 YFSETQ. In DNA, the CDR3 is TGCGCCAGCAGCTTTGAATTCCCAGATACGCAGTATTTT. It codes for CASSFEFPDTQYF.

In this sample, this clone turned up a few times. The chain employs TRBV6-1 and TRBJ1-5, with D possibly being TRBD1 (6 bases). The CDR3 extends over 16 amino acids. The V gene lost 2 bases and the J gene lost 1 base, with 12 bases spanning the gap. Germline V gene sequence: CDR1 MNHNS, CDR2 SASEGT. CDR3 in DNA: TGTGCCAGCAGTGAATTACAGGGCGTCAGCAATCAGCCCCAGCATTTT. Residues: CASSELQGVSNQPQHF.

As concerns this clone: A read error may account for a junction end that differs from germline. The chain links TRBV2 to TRBJ2-7; 8 bases match TRBD1. Germline V gene data show CDR1 as SNHLY and CDR2 as FYNNEI. The CDR3 totals 15 residues. CDR3 sequence (DNA): TGTGCCAGCAGAGAAGACAGGGGACAAGGACACGAGCAGTACTTC. Its translation is CASREDRGQGHEQYF.

As regards this clone: The junction shows a germline mismatch at one end, possibly a read error. The V call is TRBV28, the J call TRBJ1-3; D is undetermined. Germline CDR1 MDHEN, CDR2 SYDVKM. The CDR3 length is 13 residues. CDR3 nucleotide sequence: TGCGGAGGGCAAAGGGCTTCTGGAAACACCATATATTTT. This codes for CGGQRASGNTIYF.

The rearrangement joins TRBV7-8 to TRBJ1-2, with a weak D call TRBD1 (6 bases). Germline CDR1 is SGHVS and CDR2 is FQNEAQ. This CDR3 region has 17 residues. Trimming removed 2 bases from V and 4 bases from J, with 20 bases in between. The CDR3 loop is CASSLRLTGRRGYGYTF. The CDR3 DNA reads TGTGCCAGCAGCTTACGCCTGACAGGAAGAAGGGGCTATGGCTACACCTTC.

DNA for the CDR3: TGTGCCAGCAGACCTGGGTGGGGACTAGACTATGGCTACACCTTC. Translating it yields CASRPGWGLDYGYTF. The chain links TRBV11-2 to TRBJ1-2; TRBD1 might be the D (5 bases). The CDR3 has 15 amino acids. V lost 6 bases and J lost 3, with 17 bases in between. The V gene's germline CDR1 is SGHAT and CDR2 FQNNGV.

The chain couples TRBV2 to TRBJ2-5; 8 bases are shared with TRBD2. The CDR3 runs 16 residues. The ends lost 7 bases at V and 5 bases at J; junction bases unmatched: 15. CDR1 and CDR2 (germline): SNHLY, FYNNEI. The CDR3 nucleotides are TGTGCCAGCAACCCGGGGGGCCGAGCGGGGGATGAGACCCAGTACTTC. Translated: CASNPGGRAGDETQYF.

The rearrangement uses TRBV6-6 and TRBJ1-1, with D hard to call. CDR1 is MNHNY, CDR2 SVGAGI, per germline (reference sequence). The CDR3 sequence is 15 residues long. The V end was cut by 6 bases, the J end by 0 bases, with 14 bases between. CDR3 DNA sequence: TGTGCCAGCAGCCACGACATCGGTTTGAACACTGAAGCTTTCTTT. The encoded protein is CASSHDIGLNTEAFF.

This clone was seen only once. The chain has TRBV6-1 and TRBJ2-3; D could derive from TRBD1 or TRBD2 (5 bases each). With 10 bases removed from V and 1 base from J, the gap between germline ends came to 15 bases. CDR1 is MNHNS and CDR2 is SASEGT in the germline V gene. This CDR3 has 14 amino acids. CDR3 sequence (DNA): TGTGCCACCCGACACCAGGGAGGCACAGATACGCAGTATTTT. It specifies CATRHQGGTDTQYF.

This clone is a singleton in its sample. V gene TRBV5-4 combines with J gene TRBJ2-1, with 8 bases fitting TRBD2. The V gene end was trimmed by 2 bases and the J gene end by 5 bases; junction bases not matched to a gene: 3. The CDR3 runs to 14 residues. CDR1 is SGHNT, CDR2 YYREEE, per germline (reference sequence). This CDR3 is CASSFVAGNNEQFF. The CDR3 bases are TGTGCCAGCAGCTTTGTAGCGGGGAACAATGAGCAGTTCTTC.

The chain links TRBV5-1 to TRBJ1-1, with D possibly TRBD1 on 6 matching bases. CDR1 and CDR2 (germline): SGHRS, YFSETQ. The CDR3 spans 15 residues. V was shortened by 4 bases and J by 4 bases, with 17 bases between the two germline ends. The CDR3 DNA follows: TGCGCCAGCAGCACAGGACAGACCCTGGGCACTGAAGCTTTCTTT. Protein sequence: CASSTGQTLGTEAFF. Complete variable domain (other parts from reference TRBV5-1 and TRBJ1-1): KAGVTQTPRYLIKTRGQQVTLSCSPISGHRSVSWYQQTPGQGLQFLFEYFSETQRNKGNFPGRFSGRQFSNSRSEMNVSTLELGDSALYLCASSTGQTLGTEAFFGQGTRLTVV.

The rearrangement uses TRBV5-8 and TRBJ1-5, with 9 bases lining up with TRBD1. This CDR3 has 15 amino acids. The germline gives CDR1 SGHTS, CDR2 YDEGEE. Trimming took 4 bases from V and 0 from J; bases not matched to a gene: 2. CDR3 nucleotide sequence: TGTGCCAGCAGCCCGGGACAGGGTAGCAATCAGCCCCAGCATTTT. This codes for CASSPGQGSNQPQHF.

The chain links TRBV19 to TRBJ1-4; weak D call: TRBD1 (5 bases). Germline V gene data show CDR1 as LNHDA and CDR2 as SQIVND (reference sequence). The CDR3 length is 14 residues. The germline V and J ends were trimmed by 6 bases and 8 bases, with 16 bases remaining between them. The CDR3 DNA sequence: TGTGCCAGTAGGCAGGGCCGAACGGGAGAAAAACTGTTTTTT. This gives the protein CASRQGRTGEKLFF.

This chain uses TRBV19 with TRBJ1-3, with D maybe TRBD1 (5 bases). The germline gives CDR1 LNHDA, CDR2 SQIVND (reference sequence). The germline V and J ends were trimmed by 3 bases and 4 bases, with 13 bases remaining between them. The CDR3 is made up of 15 amino acids. The CDR3 region has the DNA TGTGCCAGTAGTATCTCAGGGATTTCAGGAAACACCATATATTTT. It yields the protein CASSISGISGNTIYF.